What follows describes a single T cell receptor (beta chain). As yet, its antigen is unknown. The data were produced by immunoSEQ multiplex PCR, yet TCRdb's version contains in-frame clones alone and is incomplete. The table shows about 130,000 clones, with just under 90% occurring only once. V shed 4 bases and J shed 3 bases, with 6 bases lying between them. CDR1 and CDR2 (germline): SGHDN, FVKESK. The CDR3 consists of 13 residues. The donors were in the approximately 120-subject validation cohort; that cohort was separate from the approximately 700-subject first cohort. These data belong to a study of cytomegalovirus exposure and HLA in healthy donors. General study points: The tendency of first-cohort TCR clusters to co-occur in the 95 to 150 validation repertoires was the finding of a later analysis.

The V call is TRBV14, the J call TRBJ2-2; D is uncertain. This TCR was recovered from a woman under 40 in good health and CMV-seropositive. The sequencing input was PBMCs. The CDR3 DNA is TGTGCCAGCAGCCTCACTTACACCGGGGAGCTGTTTTTT. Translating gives CASSLTYTGELFF.